The entry below describes one T cell receptor beta chain. Its antigen remains unidentified. No clone much larger than this one lies a single base away; base qualities are absent. The CDR3 contains 15 residues, cysteine and phenylalanine counted. The entry retains the CDR3 DNA only, 45 bases that are in frame from base 1. According to the germline V gene, CDR1 reads SGHAT and CDR2 reads FQNNGV. V trim: 4 bases; J trim: 1 base; unmatched bases: 4. Collaborating institutions collected whole blood in K2EDTA tubes following their own protocols. Collaborator samples were shipped for TCRbeta analysis as frozen whole blood, isolated PBMCs, or DNA extracted from either sample type. This sample is drawn from a study of blood T cell repertoires in COVID-19 (dated by TCRdb to the early 2020s). In terms of the full investigation: Samples covering the acute and convalescent phases of COVID-19 were provided by collaborators in the United States, Italy and Spain. The material from the prospective study consisted of cDNA or gDNA derived from T cells, B-cell-depleted T cells, or PBMCs. Deeply sampled blood TCRbeta repertoires from subjects exposed to, actively infected with, or recovered from COVID-19 were included in the dataset. The repertoires were made available in a free public database intended to serve as a resource for research on the immune response to SARS-CoV-2. The samples were drawn from the first 160 participants of the ongoing ImmuneRACE study and from 1,254 subjects provided by 6 global collaborators. Nearly every sample came with metadata listing a de-identified subject ID, COVID-19 status, age in years and sex. Where available, HLA class I and class II types were taken from metadata supplied by the sample provider and were not determined by assay-based typing.

TCRbeta CDR3 regions were amplified from genomic DNA using the immunoSEQ Assay, a bias-controlled multiplex PCR. The authors' analysis ran thus. Within the assay, amplification of reference gene primers was used to estimate how many nucleated cells each sample contained. Sequence reads were collapsed and filtered to measure the absolute abundance of every unique TCRbeta CDR3 rearrangement. Productive Simpson clonality was computed per sample as the square root of Simpson's diversity index over productive rearrangements. TCRdb took this table from immuneACCESS and kept in-frame rearrangements with V and J called. Such tables lack part of the clones; where checked against another copy, unresolved V genes explain under half of the gap, and the rest is unexplained. V and J calls and clone size are those listed in that table; D and trimming were worked out from the DNA. This sample gives 100,000 or so clones in total; about 91% of them show up just once. The top ten clonotypes cover less than 4.5% of the sample.

Results the study describes overall, beyond this receptor: How much clinical and demographic metadata was included differed by source and by participant, and the metadata was provided uncurated.

This clonotype originated in a man younger than 35 with acute or convalescent COVID-19. The chain is assembled from TRBV11-2 and TRBJ2-3; TRBD1 matches 8 bases in the middle. Sequencing used peripheral blood. The CDR3 loop reads CASSSDRARTDTQYF. The DNA is as follows: TGTGCCAGCAGCTCGGACAGGGCGCGCACAGATACGCAGTATTTT.